Here is one TCR beta chain with its context. The target antigen is unknown. The source of the sample is a study of T cell responses to AZD1222 COVID-19 vaccine. Study-level results: Females outnumbered males among donors, who were mostly white British; clonal diversity was possibly underestimated.

Here immunoSEQ multiplex PCR was the method, and the copy in TCRdb shows in-frame clones only, minus some. The data hold around 99,000 clones, with over 75% observed a single time. The V gene's germline CDR1 is SQVTM and CDR2 ANQGSEA. The CDR3 totals 12 residues. V lost 7 bases, J lost 2 bases, and 12 bases lay in between. The receptor was isolated from an adult in good health. Sample: peripheral blood, taken on day 0 of AZD1222 vaccination. This chain joins TRBV29-1 and TRBJ2-7, with no clear D. CDR3 loop: CSAGRQPYEQYF. The CDR3 coding sequence is TGCAGCGCCGGAAGGCAGCCCTACGAGCAGTACTTC.